A single sample gave rise to the 15 T cell receptor beta chains below, sequenced in a study. MiXCR, applied by TCRdb to the 5' RACE reads, yields one record per CDR3 protein. The sample lists about 23,000 distinct CDR3 sequences; about 29% were seen once. What was sequenced was tumor-infiltrating naive CD4+ T cells sorted from the breast tumor. As to subset: naive CD4+ T cells, CD4+CD45RA+CD25-. Receptor source: a female donor with breast cancer.

This clonotype was picked up a small number of times. Since a much larger clone is just one base distant, this may be a read error. V gene TRBV20-1 combines with J gene TRBJ2-7, with TRBD2 identical over 8 bases. This CDR3 has 12 residues. The germline CDR1 and CDR2 sequences are DFQATT and SNEGSKA (reference sequence). After removal of 5 bases from V and 2 bases from J, the junction contained 2 bases not matched to a gene. In nucleotides, the CDR3 is TGCAGTGCTCGGGGGGGGGCCTACGAGCAGTACTTC. Its translation: CSARGGAYEQYF.

In this sample, this clonotype turned up a few times. The V and J genes are TRBV4-1 and TRBJ2-1; D is unclear. Per germline, CDR1 MGHRA and CDR2 YSYEKL. The CDR3 contains 16 residues. V was clipped by 0 bases and J by 5 bases, with 14 bases between them. The CDR3 region is CASSQDPSWANNEQFF. In DNA form, the CDR3 reads TGCGCCAGCAGCCAAGATCCCTCGTGGGCCAACAATGAGCAGTTCTTC.

In this sample, this clonotype is medium-sized. The rearrangement uses TRBV20-1 and TRBJ1-6; perhaps TRBD1 as D (5 bases). Looked up from germline, CDR1 is DFQATT and CDR2 is SNEGSKA (reference sequence). CDR3 length: 20 residues. With 0 bases removed from V and 10 bases from J, the gap between germline ends came to 31 bases. CDR3 nucleotide sequence: TGCAGTGCTAGAGATCCCATGCGGTGGACGGGGACCGCCCGGAACTCACCCCTCCACTTT. It yields the protein CSARDPMRWTGTARNSPLHF.

The J gene is TRBJ2-1, the V gene TRBV20-1; TRBD2 agrees at 10 bases. This CDR3 contains 16 residues. Looked up from germline, CDR1 is DFQATT and CDR2 is SNEGSKA (reference sequence). V lost 1 base, J lost 6 bases, and 9 bases stayed unmatched. This CDR3 reads CSARGATAGGCNEQFF. CDR3 nucleotide sequence: TGCAGTGCTAGAGGGGCTACAGCGGGAGGGTGCAATGAGCAGTTCTTC.

In the case of this clonotype: The limits of the CDR3 on the DNA are not certain, so only TCRdb's listed CDR3 is given. The J gene is TRBJ2-4, the V gene TRBV7-8; TRBD1, the D gene given by the table, was not confirmed from the DNA. Germline V lookup: CDR1 SGHVS, CDR2 FQNEAQ. The CDR3 length is 16 residues, termini included. The CDR3 loop is CASGWGAGADKNIQHF.

This clonotype turned up a few times. The genes are TRBV24-1 and TRBJ2-1, with 8 positions matching TRBD2. The CDR3 totals 15 residues. Germline assignment: CDR1 KGHDR and CDR2 SFDVKD. The J segment lost 3 bases and the V segment lost 6 bases, leaving 6 bases of the junction unmatched. The chain's CDR3 is CATSHASGRYNEQFF. In nucleotides, the CDR3 is TGTGCCACCAGTCATGCTAGCGGGCGCTACAATGAGCAGTTCTTC.

Only one count was recorded for this clonotype. This may be a read error, as it is one base from a much larger clone. This chain uses TRBV13 with TRBJ1-1; 8 bases agree with TRBD1. The CDR3 extends over 16 amino acids. Germline V gene data show CDR1 as PRHDT and CDR2 as FYEKMQ (reference sequence). In DNA form, the CDR3 reads TGTGCCAGCAGCCTAAGGTCCCAGCCAGGGGGCACTGGAGCTTTCTTT. It translates to CASSLRSQPGGTGAFF.

By frequency in the sample, this clonotype is medium-sized (0.01 to 0.1%). This chain links TRBV9 with TRBJ2-1; D is undetermined. Germline CDR1 and CDR2: SGDLS and YYNGEE. With 4 bases removed from V and 7 bases from J, the gap between germline ends came to 21 bases. The CDR3 length is 16 residues. This CDR3 reads CASSLFSGLAQNEQFF. The CDR3 DNA reads as TGTGCCAGCAGCCTCTTCAGTGGCCTTGCCCAGAATGAGCAGTTCTTC.

This clonotype was seen ten or more times. The chain uses TRBV20-1 and TRBJ1-5, with 7 bases aligning to TRBD1. Germline CDR1 reads DFQATT; CDR2 reads SNEGSKA (reference sequence). Unmatched junction bases numbered 9, after V lost 7 bases and J lost 0 bases. The CDR3 is made up of 15 amino acids. This CDR3 is CSVVDRVYSNQPQHF. The CDR3 DNA follows: TGCAGTGTGGTTGACAGGGTCTATAGCAATCAGCCCCAGCATTTT.

This clonotype was picked up many times. The chain has TRBV6-5 and TRBJ2-1, with no clear D. CDR3 length: 15 residues. Germline V gene lookup returns CDR1 MNHEY and CDR2 SVGAGI. V lost 6 bases, J lost 0 bases, and 12 bases lay in between. The CDR3, as DNA: TGTGCCAGCAGGATCTCGTTAAGCTCCTACAATGAGCAGTTCTTC. Translation gives CASRISLSSYNEQFF.

Remarks on this clonotype: This sequence may be a read error, since a much larger clone differs from it by one base. This chain joins TRBV6-1 and TRBJ1-2, with D unresolved. The V and J ends lost 5 bases and 4 bases respectively, with 14 bases between them. The germline gives CDR1 MNHNS, CDR2 SASEGT. There are 14 residues in the CDR3. The CDR3 nucleotides read TGTGCCAGCAGTACCTACCCTACACCCTATGGCTACACCTTC. This sequence encodes CASSTYPTPYGYTF.

This clonotype was found once. This sequence joins TRBV5-1 and TRBJ2-1; TRBD2 matches at 8 bases. The CDR3 has 14 amino acids. Germline loops: CDR1 SGHRS, CDR2 YFSETQ. V lost 5 bases and J lost 4; bases outside the gene matches: 5. CDR3 loop: CASRGLDPYNEQFF. CDR3 bases: TGCGCCAGCAGGGGACTAGACCCATACAATGAGCAGTTCTTC.

Note on this clonotype: A read error may explain this, as a much larger clone is one base away. This rearrangement joins TRBV3-1 to TRBJ2-1, with 12 positions matching TRBD2. CDR1 is LGHDT, CDR2 YNNKEL, per germline (reference sequence). The CDR3 totals 15 residues. CDR3 in amino acids: CASSQGTSGMKERFF. CDR3 DNA: TGTGCCAGCAGCCAAGGGACTAGCGGGATGAAGGAGCGGTTCTTC.

The chain joins TRBV20-1 to TRBJ1-5; D gene uncertain. Germline V gene lookup returns CDR1 DFQATT and CDR2 SNEGSKA (reference sequence). This CDR3 comprises 10 residues. V was shortened by 6 bases and J by 7 bases, with 7 bases between the two germline ends. The CDR3 sequence: CSAGSQPQHF. The CDR3 nucleotides are TGCAGTGCAGGAAGCCAGCCCCAGCATTTT.

The table lists this clonotype with a few counts. V gene TRBV4-1 combines with J gene TRBJ2-5; D is possibly TRBD1 (6 bases). Between the trimmed V and J ends, which lost 0 bases and 7 bases, there was a span of 21 bases. The CDR3 loop spans 17 amino acids. Germline CDR1 reads MGHRA; CDR2 reads YSYEKL. The CDR3: CASSQEAPGQVLGTQYF. The CDR3 coding sequence is TGCGCCAGCAGCCAAGAAGCGCCGGGACAAGTCCTGGGGACCCAGTACTTC.